The 16 T cell receptor beta chains below were found in one sample sequenced in a study of cytomegalovirus exposure and HLA in healthy donors. Libraries were prepared by immunoSEQ multiplex PCR; TCRdb keeps only in-frame clonotypes and omits some of them. The sample includes over 110,000 clones, about 90% of them seen just once. The sequenced material came from PBMCs. The receptors come from a young man in good health and CMV-seronegative.

The CDR3 DNA is TGTGCCAGCAGTTACGGAACTAGCGGGGGACTCTACGAGCAGTACTTC. Translating it yields CASSYGTSGGLYEQYF. V is TRBV6-5 and J is TRBJ2-7; 11 positions agree with TRBD2. CDR1 and CDR2 from the germline V gene are MNHEY and SVGAGI. This CDR3 is 16 amino acids long. J lost 3 bases, V lost 2 bases, and 6 bases had no gene match.

This clone was recorded at least ten times. In the same sample, other DNA sequences code for this CDR3. The V and J genes are TRBV4-1 and TRBJ1-1, with 7 bases lining up with TRBD1. The CDR3 sequence is 13 residues long. Germline V gene lookup returns CDR1 MGHRA and CDR2 YSYEKL. The junction had 9 bases not matched to a gene; V was cut back by 9 bases and J by 5 bases. Written as DNA, the CDR3 is TGCGCCAGTCGCAGGGGGGCTAGTACTGAAGCTTTCTTT. Its protein product is CASRRGASTEAFF.

The chain has TRBV27 and TRBJ1-1; 8 bases are a match to TRBD1. The CDR3 spans 14 residues. CDR1 is MNHEY, CDR2 SMNVEV, per germline (reference sequence). The V and J ends lost 3 bases and 8 bases, in that order; junction bases with no gene match: 8. CDR3 sequence reads: CASSFTGQGTEAFF. CDR3 in DNA: TGTGCCAGCAGTTTCACCGGACAGGGCACCGAAGCTTTCTTT.

This clone was counted a few times. V and J are TRBV5-6 and TRBJ2-7; 8 nucleotides line up with TRBD1. CDR3 length: 14 amino acids. V shed 4 bases and J 5 bases; nucleotides not matched to a gene: 8. Germline V gene lookup returns CDR1 SGHDT and CDR2 YYEEEE. This CDR3 reads CASSQRTGSHEQYF. The CDR3 DNA is TGTGCCAGCAGCCAAAGGACAGGGTCCCACGAGCAGTACTTC.

The V and J genes are TRBV7-6 and TRBJ2-2; tentatively, D is TRBD1 (5 bases). Germline CDR1 SGHVS, CDR2 FNYEAQ. The CDR3 loop spans 16 amino acids. The germline V and J ends were trimmed by 6 bases and 7 bases, with 21 bases remaining between them. The CDR3 region has the DNA TGTGCCAGCAGTCACGACGGAAGGGGCTTTGTCGGGGAGCTGTTTTTT. Encoded protein: CASSHDGRGFVGELFF.

The chain joins TRBV5-4 to TRBJ2-5; tentatively, D is TRBD1 (6 bases). The germline V gene encodes CDR1 SGHNT and CDR2 YYREEE (reference sequence). Trimming left V 3 bases short and J 2 bases short, with 11 bases between. This CDR3 is built from 14 residues. CDR3 nucleotide sequence: TGTGCCAGCAGCTCGCTAGGGGGACAAGAGACCCAGTACTTC. Its protein product is CASSSLGGQETQYF. The full variable domain, rest sourced from reference TRBV5-4 and TRBJ2-5, is ETGVTQSPTHLIKTRGQQVTLRCSSQSGHNTVSWYQQALGQGPQFIFQYYREEENGRGNFPPRFSGLQFPNYSSELNVNALELDDSALYLCASSSLGGQETQYFGPGTRLLVL.

The chain couples TRBV11-3 to TRBJ2-1; 7 bases agree with TRBD1. The J segment lost 5 bases and the V segment lost 5 bases, leaving 6 bases of the junction unmatched. Germline CDR1 is SGHNT and CDR2 is YENEEA. The CDR3 spans 14 residues. Written as DNA, the CDR3 is TGTGCCAGCAGCCATGGGACAGATGACAATGAGCAGTTCTTC. Translation: CASSHGTDDNEQFF.

The chain has TRBV6-6 and TRBJ1-5, with D hard to call. Germline lookup yields CDR1 MNHNY and CDR2 SVGAGI (reference sequence). This CDR3 has 13 residues. V lost 7 bases and J 3 bases, leaving 10 bases between the germline ends. The CDR3 region is CASTGNSNQPQHF. The CDR3 DNA follows: TGTGCCAGCACCGGGAACTCCAATCAGCCCCAGCATTTT.

This clone has a single count. The chain joins TRBV18 to TRBJ1-3; D uncertain. The CDR3 length is 15 residues. Germline assignment: CDR1 KGHSH and CDR2 LQKENI. The germline V and J ends were trimmed by 6 bases and 5 bases, with 17 bases remaining between them. DNA of the CDR3: TGTGCCAGCTCGCCTACGGAGGGTACCCGAAACACCATATATTTT. Encoded protein: CASSPTEGTRNTIYF. The full variable domain, with the rest looked up from reference TRBV18 and TRBJ1-3, is NAGVMQNPRHLVRRRGQEARLRCSPMKGHSHVYWYRQLPEEGLKFMVYLQKENIIDESGMPKERFSAEFPKEGPSILRIQQVVRGDSAAYFCASSPTEGTRNTIYFGEGSWLTVV.

The gene calls are TRBV6-5 and TRBJ2-1; tentative D call: TRBD1 (5 bases). The CDR3 sequence is 15 residues long. Germline V gene sequence: CDR1 MNHEY, CDR2 SVGAGI. Trimming took off 6 bases at V and 3 bases at J, with 15 bases between the two ends. The CDR3 DNA reads as TGTGCCAGCAGGATAACACAGGATGGCTACAATGAGCAGTTCTTC. It yields the protein CASRITQDGYNEQFF.

The chain employs TRBV4-3 and TRBJ2-5; D gene ambiguous. V was clipped by 3 bases and J by 1 base, with 6 bases between them. The CDR3 has 13 residues. CDR1 LGHNA and CDR2 YSLEER come from the germline V gene. CDR3 region: CASSHSVQETQYF. The CDR3 DNA reads TGCGCCAGCAGCCACAGTGTCCAAGAGACCCAGTACTTC.

The chain uses TRBV5-4 and TRBJ2-7; 12 positions agree with TRBD2. Germline V CDR1 and CDR2: SGHNT, YYREEE (reference sequence). The CDR3 loop spans 16 amino acids. The V and J ends lost 4 bases and 1 base, in that order; junction bases with no gene match: 6. The CDR3 sequence is CASSPTGTSGSYEQYF. CDR3 nucleotide sequence: TGTGCCAGCAGCCCTACTGGGACTAGCGGGTCCTACGAGCAGTACTTC.

This clone was seen more than once but under ten times. CDR3 DNA sequence: TGTGCCAGCAGCCAAGCTAATGGCAATCAGCCCCAGCATTTT. It is translated as CASSQANGNQPQHF. The chain employs TRBV4-2 and TRBJ1-5, with D uncertain. Germline V gene lookup returns CDR1 LGHNA and CDR2 YNFKEQ. V dropped 1 base and J dropped 2 bases, with 6 bases sitting between them. The CDR3 spans 14 residues.

Notes on this clone: The same CDR3 arises from other DNA sequences in this sample as well. The chain recombines TRBV27 with TRBJ1-1; D not certain. From germline, CDR1 is MNHEY and CDR2 SMNVEV (reference sequence). Deletions cut 5 bases from V and 4 bases from J, with 5 bases between. The CDR3 is 11 residues long. The CDR3 spells CASSRGTEAFF. CDR3 sequence (DNA): TGTGCCAGCAGTCGGGGCACTGAAGCTTTCTTT.

This chain uses TRBV19 with TRBJ2-1, with 11 positions matching TRBD2. V shed 4 bases and J 7 bases; nucleotides not matched to a gene: 6. The germline CDR1 and CDR2 sequences are LNHDA and SQIVND (reference sequence). The CDR3 covers 15 residues. The CDR3: CASSNGLAGWNEQFF. The CDR3 DNA reads as TGTGCCAGTAGTAATGGACTAGCGGGCTGGAATGAGCAGTTCTTC.

This chain connects TRBV9 to TRBJ2-1; 10 nucleotides align to TRBD2. V shed 3 bases and J 0 bases; nucleotides not matched to a gene: 9. The CDR3 runs to 18 residues. Per the germline V gene, CDR1 is SGDLS and CDR2 is YYNGEE. The CDR3 spells CASSASLAGRSSYNEQFF. As DNA, the CDR3 is TGTGCCAGCAGCGCTTCACTAGCGGGACGAAGCTCCTACAATGAGCAGTTCTTC. The complete variable domain, with remaining parts taken from reference TRBV9 and TRBJ2-1, reads DSGVTQTPKHLITATGQRVTLRCSPRSGDLSVYWYQQSLDQGLQFLIQYYNGEERAKGNILERFSAQQFPDLHSELNLSSLELGDSALYFCASSASLAGRSSYNEQFFGPGTRLTVL.